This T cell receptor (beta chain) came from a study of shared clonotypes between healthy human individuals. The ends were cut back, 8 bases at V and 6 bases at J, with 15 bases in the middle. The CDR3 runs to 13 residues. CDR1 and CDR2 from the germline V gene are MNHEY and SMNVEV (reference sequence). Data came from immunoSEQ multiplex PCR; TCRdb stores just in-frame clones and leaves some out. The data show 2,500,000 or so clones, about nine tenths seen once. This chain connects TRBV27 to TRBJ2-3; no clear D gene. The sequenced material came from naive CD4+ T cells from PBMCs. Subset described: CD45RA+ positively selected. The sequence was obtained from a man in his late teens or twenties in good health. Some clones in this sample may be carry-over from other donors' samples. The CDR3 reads CASYRQFGDTQYF. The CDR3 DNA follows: TGTGCCAGCTATAGGCAGTTTGGGGATACGCAGTATTTT.